This paragraph reports one T cell receptor beta chain. Its antigen remains unknown. The PCR ran on 60 Vbeta and 13 Jbeta primers. Repertoires were generated with immunoSEQ multiplex PCR, while TCRdb's copy carries only in-frame clones and drops some. The sample table includes about 140,000 clones. The data stem from a study of cytomegalovirus exposure and HLA in healthy donors. Study outcomes and limitations: Fewer N-insertions than the approximately 700-donor mean were reportedly shown by an Asian-associated ancestry cluster in a later analysis.

The CDR3 runs to 14 residues. Germline loops: CDR1 GTSNPN, CDR2 SVGIG (reference sequence). The V end was cut by 2 bases, the J end by 2 bases, with 12 bases between. Healthy individuals who donated bone marrow served as the donors. The V and J genes are TRBV30 and TRBJ1-2; possibly TRBD1 for D (5 bases). The receptor was derived from a young woman in good health and CMV-seronegative. Material for sequencing was PBMCs. The CDR3 region is CAWSILGLNYGYTF. The CDR3 DNA is TGTGCCTGGAGTATTTTGGGACTGAACTATGGCTACACCTTC.